The 23 T cell receptor beta chains presented below share a single source sample, sequenced in a study of T cells after yellow fever vaccination. MiXCR, applied by TCRdb to the 5' RACE reads, yields one record per CDR3 protein. Here the sample spans a few hundred thousand distinct CDR3 sequences, approximately 8% being singletons. Sample: PBMCs, taken about 41 days after the first yellow fever vaccination. The origin of the receptors is a man aged 18 to 29 who received the YFV17D yellow fever vaccine.

This clonotype was counted between two and nine times. This rearrangement joins TRBV7-8 to TRBJ2-3; D could derive from TRBD1 or TRBD2 (5 bases each). V lost 6 bases and J lost 6, with 13 bases in between. Germline lookup yields CDR1 SGHVS and CDR2 FQNEAQ. The CDR3 is made up of 13 amino acids. The CDR3 nucleotides are TGTGCCAGCAGTCCGGGGCCACCGGATACGCAGTATTTT. This translates into CASSPGPPDTQYF.

A note on this clonotype: This sequence may be a read error, since a much larger clone differs from it by one base. This chain links TRBV5-7 with TRBJ2-5, with D unresolved. TRBV5-7 is filed as an ORF, its function uncertain. The V end was cut by 4 bases, the J end by 5 bases, with 12 bases between. This CDR3 is 13 amino acids long. CDR3 amino acids: CASSPGRWETQYF. The CDR3 coding sequence is TGTGCCAGCAGCCCCGGGCGTTGGGAGACCCAGTACTTC.

This clonotype has a count of ten or more. CDR3 DNA sequence: TGTGCCAGCACCGAGAGGGCGGGAATGCAAACTGAAGCTTTCTTT. Protein: CASTERAGMQTEAFF. The chain employs TRBV7-9 and TRBJ1-1; D gene uncertain. The V and J ends lost 7 bases and 5 bases respectively, with 20 bases between them. The CDR3 is made up of 15 amino acids. CDR1 SEHNR and CDR2 FQNEAQ come from the germline V gene (reference sequence).

This clonotype came up a few times. The chain is built from TRBV6-2 or TRBV6-3 and TRBJ2-6, with 7 bases aligning to TRBD2. This CDR3 region has 19 residues. J gave up 4 bases and V 0 bases, and 12 bases lay outside the gene matches. CDR1 and CDR2 (germline): MNHEY, SVGEGT. CDR3 DNA sequence: TGTGCCAGCAGTTACTCGTATGCAGGGAGGGTGTCCGGGGCCAACGTCCTGACTTTC. Translated, it gives CASSYSYAGRVSGANVLTF.

This clonotype was found a few times. The CDR3 coding sequence is TGTGCCAGCAGTGAAGCCACCCGGGACAGGGCCACCAATTCACCCCTCCACTTT. Amino acid sequence: CASSEATRDRATNSPLHF. V is TRBV6-1 and J is TRBJ1-6; TRBD1 aligns across 9 bases. The CDR3 sequence is 18 residues long. Trimming took 0 bases from V and 7 from J; bases not matched to a gene: 10. Germline-derived CDR1 and CDR2 are MNHNS and SASEGT.

The table lists this clonotype with many counts. This chain's CDR3 is CASSPGAGYTF. The CDR3 DNA is TGTGCCAGCAGTCCAGGGGCTGGCTACACCTTC. The V call is TRBV12-3 or TRBV12-4, the J call TRBJ1-2, with D possibly TRBD1 on 6 matching bases. Trimming removed 5 bases at V and 7 bases at J, with 8 bases between. This CDR3 is built from 11 residues.

The chain carries TRBV6-5 and TRBJ1-2; the D gene is possibly TRBD1 (5 bases). This CDR3 comprises 14 residues. The germline V gene encodes CDR1 MNHEY and CDR2 SVGAGI. Trimming removed 0 bases from V and 3 bases from J, with 8 bases in between. CDR3: CASSYSDSYYGYTF. The CDR3 DNA is TGTGCCAGCAGTTACTCCGACAGCTACTATGGCTACACCTTC.

This clonotype has a handful of counts. The genes are TRBV9 and TRBJ2-1; 8 positions match TRBD2. The CDR3 sequence is 15 residues long. The trim removed 2 bases at V and 8 bases at J, leaving 9 bases unmatched. Germline V CDR1 and CDR2: SGDLS, YYNGEE. The DNA of the CDR3 is TGTGCCAGCAGCGTCGGGACTAGGGCTGGGTATGAGCAGTTCTTC. Its protein is CASSVGTRAGYEQFF.

This clonotype was detected a few times. This chain connects TRBV10-3 to TRBJ2-2; D ambiguous. The germline V gene encodes CDR1 ENHRY and CDR2 SYGVKD. V lost 4 bases to trimming and J lost 1 base, with 4 bases between them. The CDR3 length is 13 residues. The CDR3 sequence: CAISGQNTGELFF. In DNA, the CDR3 is TGTGCCATCAGTGGTCAGAACACCGGGGAGCTGTTTTTT.

The chain links TRBV6-5 to TRBJ2-1, with D unresolved. Per germline, CDR1 MNHEY and CDR2 SVGAGI. Trimming took 4 bases from V and 9 from J, leaving 19 bases between them. The CDR3 runs to 15 residues. This CDR3 is CASSFTGAEWGEQFF. CDR3 DNA: TGTGCCAGCAGTTTCACGGGCGCCGAATGGGGTGAGCAGTTCTTC.

This clonotype was counted at least ten times. The V and J genes are TRBV6-2 or TRBV6-3 and TRBJ1-1; weak D call: TRBD1 (6 bases). Deletions cut 0 bases from V and 8 bases from J, with 10 bases between. Germline CDR1 MNHEY, CDR2 SVGEGT. The CDR3 runs to 13 residues. The CDR3 DNA reads as TGTGCCAGCAGTTACTCGAAGGGGACAGAAGCTTTCTTT. Protein: CASSYSKGTEAFF.

V is TRBV12-3 or TRBV12-4 and J is TRBJ1-2; 7 bases line up with TRBD1. The CDR3 is 14 amino acids. V was clipped by 3 bases and J by 3 bases; unmatched bases: 4. CDR3 amino acids: CASSLDRNYYGYTF. The CDR3 bases are TGTGCCAGCAGTTTGGACAGGAACTACTATGGCTACACCTTC.

This clonotype was observed at least ten times. The rearrangement uses TRBV5-6 and TRBJ2-1; 10 positions agree with TRBD2. From germline, CDR1 is SGHDT and CDR2 YYEEEE. The CDR3 spans 14 residues. J gave up 8 bases and V 4 bases, and 6 bases lay outside the gene matches. The CDR3 sequence: CASSGAGGRDEQFF. The CDR3 DNA reads as TGTGCCAGCAGCGGAGCGGGGGGGCGGGATGAGCAGTTCTTC. Drawing the rest from reference TRBV5-6 and TRBJ2-1, the complete variable domain is DAGVTQSPTHLIKTRGQQVTLRCSPKSGHDTVSWYQQALGQGPQFIFQYYEEEERQRGNFPDRFSGHQFPNYSSELNVNALLLGDSALYLCASSGAGGRDEQFFGPGTRLTVL.

In this sample, this clonotype turned up a few times. This sequence joins TRBV10-3 and TRBJ1-1; D call uncertain. Trimming shortened V by 4 bases and J by 11 bases, and 14 bases separated the two germline ends. CDR3 length equals 12 residues. CDR1 ENHRY and CDR2 SYGVKD come from the germline V gene. The CDR3 protein is CAISVERGRAFF. The DNA for the CDR3 is TGTGCCATCAGTGTCGAACGTGGGAGGGCTTTCTTT.

V and J are TRBV20-1 and TRBJ2-4; maybe TRBD2 (5 bases). Germline CDR1 is DFQATT and CDR2 is SNEGSKA (reference sequence). This CDR3 contains 14 residues. V shed 1 base and J shed 8 bases, with 15 bases lying between them. The CDR3 DNA sequence: TGCAGTGCTAGAGTGCTAAGGGCCGGGGACATTCAGTACTTC. Translated: CSARVLRAGDIQYF.

This clonotype was observed at least ten times. As DNA, the CDR3 is TGCGCCAGCAGCCCTGACAGACCCACAGATACGCAGTATTTT. Translation gives CASSPDRPTDTQYF. The chain is built from TRBV5-1 and TRBJ2-3; perhaps TRBD1 as D (5 bases). V was trimmed by 4 bases and J by 2 bases, leaving 11 bases between them. CDR3 length equals 14 residues. Germline V CDR1 and CDR2: SGHRS, YFSETQ.

This clonotype was seen repeatedly, ten times or more. This chain joins TRBV5-5 and TRBJ1-2; D possibly corresponds to TRBD1 (6 bases). V was shortened by 4 bases and J by 2 bases, with 18 bases between the two germline ends. CDR1 is SGHKS and CDR2 is YYEKEE in the germline V gene (reference sequence). This CDR3 has 16 amino acids. The CDR3 sequence is CASSLPGAGGNYGYTF. The CDR3 nucleotides are TGTGCCAGCAGCCTCCCGGGGGCAGGAGGGAACTATGGCTACACCTTC.

The CDR3 DNA reads as TGTGCCAGCAGTTACATTTATCTGGGGAACACTGAAGCTTTCTTT. It encodes CASSYIYLGNTEAFF. The gene calls are TRBV6-2 or TRBV6-3 and TRBJ1-1; D remains ambiguous. Germline V gene lookup returns CDR1 MNHEY and CDR2 SVGEGT. The CDR3 is made up of 15 amino acids. V gave up 2 bases and J gave up 1 base, with 11 bases separating them.

This clonotype turned up a few times. J is TRBJ1-5 and V is TRBV19; D is ambiguous. Germline V lookup: CDR1 LNHDA, CDR2 SQIVND (reference sequence). Between the trimmed V and J ends, which lost 2 bases and 7 bases, there was a span of 9 bases. The CDR3 totals 13 residues. Here the CDR3 DNA reads TGTGCCAGTAGTATAAGGAGGGAGCAGCCCCAGCATTTT. This translates into CASSIRREQPQHF.

This clonotype was detected ten times or more. The chain uses TRBV6-1 and TRBJ1-5, with a tentative D call TRBD1 (5 bases). Per the germline V gene, CDR1 is MNHNS and CDR2 is SASEGT. V gave up 5 bases and J gave up 6 bases, with 14 bases separating them. There are 14 residues in the CDR3. The CDR3 DNA follows: TGTGCCAGCAGTACGGAGCCAGGGATTCAGCCCCAGCATTTT. Residues: CASSTEPGIQPQHF.

The CDR3 DNA sequence: TGTGCCAGTAACGTCGGGGAGGAGAACAATGAGCAGTTCTTC. Translating gives CASNVGEENNEQFF. The rearrangement links TRBV12-3 or TRBV12-4 to TRBJ2-1; possible D gene TRBD2, 6 bases. The CDR3 is 14 residues long. With 9 bases removed from V and 5 bases from J, the gap between germline ends came to 17 bases.

The chain is built from TRBV5-1 and TRBJ2-5, with D hard to call. V was clipped by 5 bases and J by 7 bases, with 12 bases between them. The V gene's germline CDR1 is SGHRS and CDR2 YFSETQ. This CDR3 contains 12 residues. CDR3 amino acids: CASSPDFATQYF. DNA of the CDR3: TGCGCCAGCAGTCCCGACTTCGCGACCCAGTACTTC.

This clonotype showed up many times. The V call is TRBV18, the J call TRBJ2-1, with no clear D. V was cut by 0 bases and J by 4 bases, with 7 bases left in between. The germline CDR1 and CDR2 sequences are KGHSH and LQKENI. CDR3 size: 14 residues. CDR3 residues: CASSPPLIYNEQFF. DNA of the CDR3: TGTGCCAGCTCACCACCGTTAATATACAATGAGCAGTTCTTC.